The 10 T cell receptor beta chains presented below share a single source sample, sequenced in a study of graft-versus-host responses after intestinal transplantation (dated by TCRdb to about 2021). Read against the paper, the sample's time point label means: cells obtained before transplantation from donor or recipient. The method behind the library was the immunoSEQ multiplex PCR assay. Here the immuneACCESS table is served through TCRdb, limited to in-frame sequences with V and J called. Missing clones are a known gap in these copies; in checked studies unresolved V genes cover under half, and the rest lacks a known reason. The sample table shows about 27,000 clones, and roughly four fifths are seen once. The leading ten clones occupy roughly 1% of the sample. No cognate antigen is known for these TCRs. The sample here was unstimulated CD8+ T cells sorted from spleen or lymph node cells, taken before transplant. The receptors derive from a human donor who was the organ donor for an intestinal transplant.

The rearrangement joins TRBV5-6 to TRBJ2-7, with 7 bases fitting TRBD2. Unmatched junction bases numbered 7, after V lost 4 bases and J lost 6 bases. The CDR3 extends over 13 amino acids. Per germline, CDR1 SGHDT and CDR2 YYEEEE. For the CDR3, the DNA is TGTGCCAGCAGCCTCGGGAGCGGGACCGAGCAGTACTTC. Its protein product is CASSLGSGTEQYF.

CDR3 DNA sequence: TGTGCCAGCAGCCAATTAGGGACCACTGAAGCTTTCTTT. Translated: CASSQLGTTEAFF. The gene calls are TRBV14 and TRBJ1-1; D perhaps matches TRBD1 (5 bases). This CDR3 has 13 amino acids. Germline V lookup: CDR1 SGHDN, CDR2 FVKESK. Trimming stripped 2 bases from V and 4 bases from J, with 8 bases between.

The gene calls are TRBV5-1 and TRBJ2-3, with 9 bases that match TRBD2. Trimming took 4 bases from V and 2 from J; bases not matched to a gene: 14. Germline V lookup: CDR1 SGHRS, CDR2 YFSETQ. CDR3 length: 18 residues. The CDR3 here is CASSPTSISGGNTDTQYF. CDR3 DNA sequence: TGCGCCAGCAGCCCAACGTCGATTAGCGGGGGAAACACAGATACGCAGTATTTT.

DNA of the CDR3: TGTGCCAGCAGCTTAGTCGGCAGGACCTACGAGCAGTACTTC. As protein: CASSLVGRTYEQYF. The chain has TRBV7-8 and TRBJ2-5; D gene ambiguous. The J call is doubtful: the DNA matches TRBJ2-7 better. Germline CDR1 reads SGHVS; CDR2 reads FQNEAQ. This CDR3 is 14 amino acids long.

The chain couples TRBV29-1 to TRBJ2-1; the D gene is possibly TRBD2 (5 bases). This CDR3 region has 13 residues. Germline CDR1 is SQVTM and CDR2 is ANQGSEA. Trimming left V 1 base short and J 4 bases short, with 8 bases between. The CDR3 reads CSVEGETYNEQFF. DNA of the CDR3: TGCAGCGTTGAAGGGGAGACTTACAATGAGCAGTTCTTC.

This chain connects TRBV5-1 to TRBJ2-7; TRBD2 aligns across 8 bases. Germline CDR1 is SGHRS and CDR2 is YFSETQ. Trimming took 0 bases from V and 4 from J; bases not matched to a gene: 9. The CDR3 has 16 amino acids. CDR3: CASSLETSGYPYEQYF. The DNA of the CDR3 is TGCGCCAGCAGCTTGGAAACTAGCGGCTACCCTTACGAGCAGTACTTC.

The chain recombines TRBV7-7 with TRBJ1-5; TRBD1 matches 8 bases. CDR1 and CDR2 (germline): SSHAT, FNYEAQ (reference sequence). The V segment lost 5 bases and the J segment 7 bases; nucleotides outside the gene matches: 16. The CDR3 extends over 17 amino acids. This chain's CDR3 is CASSPTGETGVGQPQHF. For the CDR3, the DNA is TGTGCCAGCAGCCCTACAGGGGAGACAGGGGTCGGGCAGCCCCAGCATTTT.

The genes are TRBV27 and TRBJ1-2, with D possibly TRBD1 on 6 matching bases. The CDR3 is 13 amino acids. V was trimmed by 10 bases and J by 6 bases, leaving 18 bases between them. CDR1 and CDR2 from the germline V gene are MNHEY and SMNVEV (reference sequence). CDR3 nucleotides: TGTGCCACCGCCCGGCGGGGGCTAGATGGCTACACCTTC. It translates to CATARRGLDGYTF.

A remark on this clone: Additional DNA sequences in this sample encode the identical CDR3. This chain links TRBV9 with TRBJ2-5; tentatively, D is TRBD2 (5 bases). Trimming cost V 0 bases and J 5 bases, with 11 bases left between them. CDR3 length: 14 amino acids. Germline V CDR1 and CDR2: SGDLS, YYNGEE. CDR3 nucleotide sequence: TGTGCCAGCAGCGTAGGTGGACTTAGGGAGACCCAGTACTTC. Translated: CASSVGGLRETQYF.

This chain uses TRBV12-2 with TRBJ1-3; the DNA was not used to check the table's D call, TRBD1. TRBV12-2 is deemed a pseudogene. The length of the CDR3 is 15 residues. The CDR3 DNA reads as TGTGCAAGTCGCCCCGGGACAGACTCTGGAAACACCATATATTTT. Its protein is CASRPGTDSGNTIYF.